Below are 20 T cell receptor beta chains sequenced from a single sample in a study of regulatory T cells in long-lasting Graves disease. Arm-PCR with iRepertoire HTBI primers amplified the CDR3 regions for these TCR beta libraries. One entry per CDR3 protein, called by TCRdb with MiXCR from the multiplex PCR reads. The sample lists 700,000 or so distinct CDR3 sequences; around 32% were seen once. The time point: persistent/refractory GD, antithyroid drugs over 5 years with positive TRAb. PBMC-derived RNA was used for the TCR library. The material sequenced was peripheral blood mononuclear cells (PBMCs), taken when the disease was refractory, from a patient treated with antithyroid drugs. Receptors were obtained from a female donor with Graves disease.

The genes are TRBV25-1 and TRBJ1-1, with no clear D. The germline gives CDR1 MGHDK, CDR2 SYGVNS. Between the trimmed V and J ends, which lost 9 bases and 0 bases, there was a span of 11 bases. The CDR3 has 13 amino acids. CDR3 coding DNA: TGTGCCAGTCAGGACGGAATGAACACTGAAGCTTTCTTT. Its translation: CASQDGMNTEAFF.

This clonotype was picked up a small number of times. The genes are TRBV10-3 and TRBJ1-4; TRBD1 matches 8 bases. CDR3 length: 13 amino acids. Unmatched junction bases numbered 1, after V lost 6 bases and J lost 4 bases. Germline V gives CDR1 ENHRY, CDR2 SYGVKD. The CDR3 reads CAIRTGDNEKLFF. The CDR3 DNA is TGTGCCATCAGGACAGGGGATAATGAAAAACTGTTTTTT.

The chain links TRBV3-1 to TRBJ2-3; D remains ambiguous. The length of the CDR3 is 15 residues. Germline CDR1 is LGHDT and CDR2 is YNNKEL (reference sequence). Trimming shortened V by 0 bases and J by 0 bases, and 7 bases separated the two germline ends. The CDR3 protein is CASSQDGSSTDTQYF. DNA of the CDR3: TGTGCCAGCAGCCAAGATGGCTCTAGCACAGATACGCAGTATTTT.

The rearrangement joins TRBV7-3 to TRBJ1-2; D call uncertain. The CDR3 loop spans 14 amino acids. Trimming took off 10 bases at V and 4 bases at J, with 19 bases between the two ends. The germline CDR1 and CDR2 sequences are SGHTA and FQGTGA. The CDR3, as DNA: TGTGCCACAATCGCTGGGAGGGAAGGCTATGGCTACACCTTC. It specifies CATIAGREGYGYTF.

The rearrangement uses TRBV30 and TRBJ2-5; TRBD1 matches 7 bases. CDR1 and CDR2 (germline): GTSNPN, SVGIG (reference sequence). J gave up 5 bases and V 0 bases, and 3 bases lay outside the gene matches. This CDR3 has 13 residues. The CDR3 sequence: CAWSVLQGETQYF. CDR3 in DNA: TGTGCCTGGAGTGTATTACAGGGGGAGACCCAGTACTTC.

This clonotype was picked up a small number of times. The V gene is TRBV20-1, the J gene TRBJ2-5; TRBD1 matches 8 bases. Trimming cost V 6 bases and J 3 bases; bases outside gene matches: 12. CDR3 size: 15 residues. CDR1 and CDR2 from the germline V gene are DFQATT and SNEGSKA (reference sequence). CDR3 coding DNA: TGCAGTGCCATGTGCCCGGACAGGGTGGAAGAGACCCAGTACTTC. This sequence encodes CSAMCPDRVEETQYF.

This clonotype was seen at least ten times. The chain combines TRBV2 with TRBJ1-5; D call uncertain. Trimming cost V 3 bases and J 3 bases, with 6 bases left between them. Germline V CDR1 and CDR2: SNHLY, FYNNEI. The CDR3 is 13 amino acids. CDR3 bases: TGTGCCAGCAGTGACAGGTTCAATCAGCCCCAGCATTTT. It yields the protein CASSDRFNQPQHF.

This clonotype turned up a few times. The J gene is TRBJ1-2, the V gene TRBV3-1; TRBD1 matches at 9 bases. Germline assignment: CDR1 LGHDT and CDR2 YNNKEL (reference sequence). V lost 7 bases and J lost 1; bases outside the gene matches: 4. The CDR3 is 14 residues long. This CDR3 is CASKRQGVNYGYTF. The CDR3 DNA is TGTGCCAGCAAACGACAGGGGGTTAACTATGGCTACACCTTC.

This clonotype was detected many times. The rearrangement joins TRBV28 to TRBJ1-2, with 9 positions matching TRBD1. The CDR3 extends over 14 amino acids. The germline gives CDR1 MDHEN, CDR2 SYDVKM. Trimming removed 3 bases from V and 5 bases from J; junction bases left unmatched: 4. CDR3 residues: CASSFLDRGYGYTF. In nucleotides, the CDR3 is TGTGCCAGCAGTTTTTTGGACAGGGGTTATGGCTACACCTTC.

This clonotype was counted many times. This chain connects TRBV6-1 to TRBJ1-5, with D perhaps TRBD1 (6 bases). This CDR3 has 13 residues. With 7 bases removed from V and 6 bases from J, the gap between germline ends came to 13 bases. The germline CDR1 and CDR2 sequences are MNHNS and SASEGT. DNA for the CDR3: TGTGCCAGCAATAACAGGGAGGGTCAGCCCCAGCATTTT. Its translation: CASNNREGQPQHF.

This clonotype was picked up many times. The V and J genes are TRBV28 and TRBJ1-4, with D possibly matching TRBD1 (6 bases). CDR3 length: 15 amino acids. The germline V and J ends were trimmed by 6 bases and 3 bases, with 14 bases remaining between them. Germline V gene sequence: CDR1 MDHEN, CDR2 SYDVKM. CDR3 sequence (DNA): TGTGCCAGCAGAACACCGGGGGCGGCTAATGAAAAACTGTTTTTT. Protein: CASRTPGAANEKLFF.

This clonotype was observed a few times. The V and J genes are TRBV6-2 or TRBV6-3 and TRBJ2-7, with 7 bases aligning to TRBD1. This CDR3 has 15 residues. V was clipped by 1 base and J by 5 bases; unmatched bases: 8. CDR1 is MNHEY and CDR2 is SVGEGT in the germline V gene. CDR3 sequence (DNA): TGTGCCAGCAGTTACTATAACAGGGGAAAGAACGAGCAGTACTTC. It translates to CASSYYNRGKNEQYF.

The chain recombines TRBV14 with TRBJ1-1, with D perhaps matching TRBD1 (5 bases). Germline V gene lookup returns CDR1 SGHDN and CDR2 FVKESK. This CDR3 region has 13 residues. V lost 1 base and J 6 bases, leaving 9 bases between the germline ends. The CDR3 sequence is CASSQVRDAEAFF. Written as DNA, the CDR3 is TGTGCCAGCAGCCAAGTTCGGGACGCTGAAGCTTTCTTT.

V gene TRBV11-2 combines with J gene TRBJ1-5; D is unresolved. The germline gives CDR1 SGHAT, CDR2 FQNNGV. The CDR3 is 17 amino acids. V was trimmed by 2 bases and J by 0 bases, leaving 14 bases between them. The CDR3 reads CASSLTPTPSSNQPQHF. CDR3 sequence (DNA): TGTGCCAGCAGCTTAACGCCCACGCCATCTAGCAATCAGCCCCAGCATTTT.

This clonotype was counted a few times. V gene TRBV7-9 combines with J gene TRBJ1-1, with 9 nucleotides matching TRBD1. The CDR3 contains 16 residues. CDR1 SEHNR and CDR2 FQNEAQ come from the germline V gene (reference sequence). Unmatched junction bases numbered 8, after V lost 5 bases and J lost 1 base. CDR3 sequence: CASSVDRGVENTEAFF. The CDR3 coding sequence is TGTGCCAGCAGCGTCGACAGGGGGGTAGAGAACACTGAAGCTTTCTTT.

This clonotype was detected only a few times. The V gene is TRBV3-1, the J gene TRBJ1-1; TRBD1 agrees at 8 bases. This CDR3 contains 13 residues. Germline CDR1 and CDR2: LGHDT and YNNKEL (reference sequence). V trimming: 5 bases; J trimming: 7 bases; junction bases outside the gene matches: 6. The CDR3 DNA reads TGTGCCAGCAGCTATGGACAGGGAATTGAAGCTTTCTTT. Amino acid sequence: CASSYGQGIEAFF.

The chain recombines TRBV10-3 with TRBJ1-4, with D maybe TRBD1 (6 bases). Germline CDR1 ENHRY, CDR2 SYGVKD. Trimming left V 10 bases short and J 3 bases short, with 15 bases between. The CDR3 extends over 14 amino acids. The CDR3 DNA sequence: TGTGCCACGGACAGTGGGGGAGCTAATGAAAAACTGTTTTTT. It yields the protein CATDSGGANEKLFF.

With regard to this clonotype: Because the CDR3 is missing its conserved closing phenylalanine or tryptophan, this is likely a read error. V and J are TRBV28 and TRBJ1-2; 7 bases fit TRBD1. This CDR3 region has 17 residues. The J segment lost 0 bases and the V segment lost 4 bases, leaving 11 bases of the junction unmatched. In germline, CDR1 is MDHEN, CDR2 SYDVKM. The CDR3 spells CASSSKGAGAPNYGYTS. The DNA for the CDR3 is TGTGCCAGCAGTTCAAAGGGGGCAGGCGCCCCTAACTATGGCTACACCTCC.

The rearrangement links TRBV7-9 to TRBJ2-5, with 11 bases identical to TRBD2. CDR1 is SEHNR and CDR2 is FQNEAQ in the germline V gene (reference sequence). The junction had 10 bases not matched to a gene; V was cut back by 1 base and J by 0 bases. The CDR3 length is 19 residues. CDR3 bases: TGTGCCAGCAGCTTAGGGGCTAGCGGGAGGAGGAGGTACCAAGAGACCCAGTACTTC. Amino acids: CASSLGASGRRRYQETQYF.

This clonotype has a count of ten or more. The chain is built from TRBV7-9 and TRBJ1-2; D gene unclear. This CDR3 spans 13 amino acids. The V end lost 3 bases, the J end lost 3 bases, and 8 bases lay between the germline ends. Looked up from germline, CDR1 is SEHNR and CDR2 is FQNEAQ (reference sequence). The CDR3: CASSFPTDYGYTF. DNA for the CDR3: TGTGCCAGCAGCTTCCCCACCGACTATGGCTACACCTTC.